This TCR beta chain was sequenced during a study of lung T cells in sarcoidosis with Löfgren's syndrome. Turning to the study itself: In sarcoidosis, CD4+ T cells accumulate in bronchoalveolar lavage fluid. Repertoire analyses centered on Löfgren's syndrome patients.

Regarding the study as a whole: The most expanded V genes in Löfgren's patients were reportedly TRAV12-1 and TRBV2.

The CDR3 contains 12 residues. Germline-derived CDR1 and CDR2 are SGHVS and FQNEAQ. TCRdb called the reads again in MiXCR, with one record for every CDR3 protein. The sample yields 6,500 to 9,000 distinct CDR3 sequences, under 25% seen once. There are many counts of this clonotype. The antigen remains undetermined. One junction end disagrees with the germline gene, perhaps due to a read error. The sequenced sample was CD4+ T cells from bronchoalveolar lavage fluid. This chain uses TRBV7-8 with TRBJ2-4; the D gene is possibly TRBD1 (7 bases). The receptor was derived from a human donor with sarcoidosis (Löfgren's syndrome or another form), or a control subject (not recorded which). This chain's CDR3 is CASSSRRGQKRF. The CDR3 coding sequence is TGTGCCAGCAGCTCGAGGAGGGGACAGAAGAGATTC. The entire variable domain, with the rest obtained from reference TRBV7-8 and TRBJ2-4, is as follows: GAGVSQSPRYKVAKRGQDVALRCDPISGHVSLFWYQQALGQGPEFLTYFQNEAQLDKSGLPSDRFFAERPEGSVSTLKIQRTQQEDSAVYLCASSSRRGQKRFGAGTRLSVL.